This is a list of T cell receptor beta chains from one sample in a study of response to subunit inactivated influenza vaccine. Each CDR3 protein gets one entry after TCRdb re-called the RT-PCR reads with MiXCR. The table lists hundreds of thousands of distinct CDR3 sequences, about a fifth of them singletons. The starting material was PBMCs from blood, obtained approximately 20 months after vaccination. These receptors all come from a man aged 50 to 75 who received an inactivated influenza vaccine. Both conserved end residues are trimmed from each CDR3.

13	TRBV18	TRBJ2-1	ASSPVGRDYNEQF
13	TRBV10-3	TRBJ2-5	AISDVEQGAETQY
13	TRBV28	TRBJ1-6	ASSLGGIGNSPLH
12	TRBV20-1	TRBJ2-5	SARWLAGGETQY
13	TRBV5-1	TRBJ1-1	ASSSNRGRDTEAF
13	TRBV5-1	TRBJ1-5	ASSEGQGGNQPQH
12	TRBV12-3/TRBV12-4	TRBJ1-2	ASSSRDRDYGYT
16	TRBV12-3/TRBV12-4	TRBJ1-5	ASSRRDRGPPSNQPQH
12	TRBV11-2	TRBJ2-1	ASRLAGGPDEQF
13	TRBV12-3/TRBV12-4	TRBJ1-4	ASRPTGGSNEKLF
14	TRBV7-6	TRBJ2-1	ASSNLLAGGLNEQF
14	TRBV7-6	TRBJ2-7	ASSAKPGQASYEQY
11	TRBV25-1	TRBJ1-4	ASSPEAMRKLF
14	TRBV4-2	TRBJ1-1	ASSQGTALMNTEAF
11	TRBV20-1	TRBJ1-5	SATRGGNQPQH
12	TRBV6-2/TRBV6-3	TRBJ1-5	ASSPTGQRKPQH
14	TRBV3-1	TRBJ2-5	ASSPEGRNFQETQY
11	TRBV12-3/TRBV12-4	TRBJ1-1	ASSYRVPGGAF
15	TRBV3-1	TRBJ1-6	ASSQDLVGGARSPLH
13	TRBV5-1	TRBJ1-5	ASSLGRGNNQPQH
14	TRBV28	TRBJ2-5	ASSWTSGYGGETQY
12	TRBV19	TRBJ1-5	ASSRERSNQPQH